This TCR beta chain is from a study of cytomegalovirus exposure and HLA in healthy donors. Overall study results and limits: Among immune exposure information, only CMV serostatus was available.

The germline V gene encodes CDR1 SEHNR and CDR2 FQNEAQ (reference sequence). J was trimmed by 5 bases and V by 5 bases; bases with no gene match: 4. The CDR3 is 14 amino acids. A note on this clone: Its antigen is not identified.

The primer mix had 60 Vbeta and 13 Jbeta primers. TCRdb's table, derived via immunoSEQ multiplex PCR, lists solely in-frame clones and lacks some. The sample gives about 150,000 clones, roughly four fifths of which show up once; 4.8% is in the top ten. The sequence came from a girl aged 10-17 years in good health and CMV-seropositive. The specimen sequenced was PBMCs. The chain joins TRBV7-9 to TRBJ1-2; TRBD1 matches at 11 bases. CDR3: CASSIGQGAYGYTF. CDR3 bases: TGTGCCAGCAGCATAGGACAGGGGGCATATGGCTACACCTTC.